The TCR beta chain described here comes from a study of T-cell memory formation after mild COVID-19. Study context: TCR clusters mostly belonged to single donors. Broader study findings: Day 15 to 85 contractors were CD4/CD8 balanced; later expanders leaned CD4+.

V was shortened by 6 bases and J by 0 bases, with 14 bases between the two germline ends. This CDR3 contains 16 residues. Each CDR3 protein is one row after TCRdb ran MiXCR on the 5' RACE reads. The sample has 350,000 to 450,000 distinct CDR3 sequences; 20% are singletons. For this clonotype: Antigen: not known.

This TCR derives from an adult woman who had mild COVID-19 (a few samples of this study predate the infection). Cell type and time point are not known. The sample taken for sequencing was PBMCs or a T cell subset sorted from them (not recorded which). V gene TRBV12-3 or TRBV12-4 combines with J gene TRBJ2-2; D is unresolved. Here the CDR3 reads CASSARAEANTGELFF. CDR3 DNA: TGTGCCAGCAGCGCGAGAGCAGAAGCGAACACCGGGGAGCTGTTTTTT.